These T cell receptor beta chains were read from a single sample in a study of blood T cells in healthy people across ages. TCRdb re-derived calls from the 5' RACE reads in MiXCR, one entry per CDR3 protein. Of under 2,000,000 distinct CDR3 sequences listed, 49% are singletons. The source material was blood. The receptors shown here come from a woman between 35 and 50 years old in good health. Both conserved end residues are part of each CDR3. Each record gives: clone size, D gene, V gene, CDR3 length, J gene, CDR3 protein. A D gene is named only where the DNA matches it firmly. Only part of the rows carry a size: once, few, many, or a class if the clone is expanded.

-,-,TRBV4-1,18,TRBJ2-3,CASSQDSGGRGASDTQYF
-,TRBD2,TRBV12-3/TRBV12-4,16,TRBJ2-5,CASSFRLAGPGETQYF
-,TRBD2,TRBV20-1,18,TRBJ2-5,CSARRRYSGGIAQETQYF
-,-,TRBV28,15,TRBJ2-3,CASSLGSFLIDTQYF
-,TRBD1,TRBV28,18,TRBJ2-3,CASSSLAATGDSTDTQYF
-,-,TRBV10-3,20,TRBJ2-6,CAISTLPTRGGPSGANVLTF
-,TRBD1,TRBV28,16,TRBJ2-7,CASSPRIRDSTYEQYF
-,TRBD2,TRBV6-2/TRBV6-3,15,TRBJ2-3,CASRVTGGATDTQYF
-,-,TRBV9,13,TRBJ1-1,CASSVQAGREAFF
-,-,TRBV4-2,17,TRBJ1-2,CASSQGPPGEGHSGYTF
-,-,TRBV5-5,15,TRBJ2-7,CASSTGRETSYEQYF
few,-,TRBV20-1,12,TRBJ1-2,CSARELGYGYTF
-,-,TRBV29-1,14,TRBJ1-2,CSVVSGYRTNGYTF
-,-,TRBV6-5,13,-,CASSDGQGHEQYF
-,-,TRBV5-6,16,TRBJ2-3,CASSPRRDPLADTQYF
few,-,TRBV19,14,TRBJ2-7,CATQGVGTPYEQYF
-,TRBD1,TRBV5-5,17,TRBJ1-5,CASSFTQGAWGNQPQHF
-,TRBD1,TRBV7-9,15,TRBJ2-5,CASSPLTYRGNEQYF
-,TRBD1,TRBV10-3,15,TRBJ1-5,CAISPGQGASQPQHF
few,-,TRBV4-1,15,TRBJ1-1,CASSQVAAMNTEAFF
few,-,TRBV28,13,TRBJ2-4,CASTGAAKNIQYF
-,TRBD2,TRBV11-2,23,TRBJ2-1,CASSLDQATGLAGAPSLNNEQFF